Shown below are 23 T cell receptor beta chains from a single sample sequenced in a study of CD8+ T cells in alopecia areata. Investigators isolated RNA and reverse transcribed it into cDNA to act as the sequencing template. TCRdb's copy holds only in-frame clones and misses some; the assay was immunoSEQ multiplex PCR. The data contain approximately 150,000 clones, roughly 50% of them seen just once; the ten biggest clones take up 4.8%. The sequenced sample consisted of CD4+ T cells sorted from blood. These receptor sequences come from a human donor in good health.

The chain has TRBV4-2 and TRBJ2-1; TRBD2 might be the D (6 bases). Germline CDR1 is LGHNA and CDR2 is YNFKEQ. Between the trimmed V and J ends, which lost 4 bases and 10 bases, there was a span of 14 bases. The CDR3 is 13 residues long. The CDR3 DNA follows: TGTGCCAGCAGCCGGGACTTATGGGGAGAGCAGTTCTTC. It encodes CASSRDLWGEQFF.

The J gene is TRBJ2-7, the V gene TRBV10-3; D uncertain. CDR3 size: 12 residues. V lost 8 bases and J lost 1, with 9 bases in between. Germline CDR1 and CDR2: ENHRY and SYGVKD. In DNA, the CDR3 is TGTGCCATCGGGCACAGATCCTACGAGCAGTACTTC. The encoded protein is CAIGHRSYEQYF.

The genes are TRBV9 and TRBJ1-2; perhaps TRBD1 as D (5 bases). The CDR3 has 13 amino acids. The germline CDR1 and CDR2 sequences are SGDLS and YYNGEE. Trimming removed 0 bases from V and 4 bases from J, with 7 bases in between. The CDR3 spells CASSVAGGYGYTF. The CDR3, as DNA: TGTGCCAGCAGCGTAGCGGGGGGCTATGGCTACACCTTC.

V and J are TRBV27 and TRBJ2-3; 7 bases match TRBD2. Germline trimming cut 7 bases from V and 2 bases from J; bases unmatched to any gene: 9. The CDR3 is 15 residues long. Germline V gene data show CDR1 as MNHEY and CDR2 as SMNVEV (reference sequence). The CDR3 nucleotides are TGTGCCAGCATAATGACGGGGGGACCCACAGATACGCAGTATTTT. Translation gives CASIMTGGPTDTQYF.

This chain connects TRBV11-2 to TRBJ2-3; D possibly corresponds to TRBD2 (7 bases). V was shortened by 9 bases and J by 6 bases, with 10 bases between the two germline ends. The germline CDR1 and CDR2 sequences are SGHAT and FQNNGV. The CDR3 has 11 amino acids. The CDR3 loop is CASGGADTQYF. As DNA, the CDR3 is TGTGCCAGTGGGGGGGCCGATACGCAGTATTTT.

This clone was seen once. The CDR3 DNA is TGTGCCAGCAGTCCTCGGACTAGCGTTTACGAGCAGTACTTC. This gives the protein CASSPRTSVYEQYF. The chain employs TRBV2 and TRBJ2-7; 9 bases map to TRBD2. Losses at the gene ends were 5 bases for V and 4 bases for J; bases not matched to a gene: 6. The length of the CDR3 is 14 residues. Germline V gene sequence: CDR1 SNHLY, CDR2 FYNNEI.

The chain uses TRBV4-1 and TRBJ1-5; 8 bases map to TRBD1. The junction had 4 bases not matched to a gene; V was cut back by 0 bases and J by 6 bases. The CDR3 sequence is 15 residues long. The V gene's germline CDR1 is MGHRA and CDR2 YSYEKL. The CDR3 DNA sequence: TGCGCCAGCAGCCAAGACCCAGGGGGCGGTCAGCCCCAGCATTTT. Amino acids: CASSQDPGGGQPQHF.

This clone was seen more than once but under ten times. V usage is TRBV13 and J usage is TRBJ2-6; no clear D gene. Germline V gives CDR1 PRHDT, CDR2 FYEKMQ (reference sequence). Between the trimmed V and J ends, which lost 0 bases and 2 bases, there was a span of 5 bases. CDR3 size: 15 residues. CDR3 sequence: CASSLGRTGANVLTF. The CDR3 DNA reads as TGTGCCAGCAGCTTAGGGAGAACTGGGGCCAACGTCCTGACTTTC.

This clone was seen only a few times. The CDR3 loop reads CASETGLRGYTF. The CDR3 nucleotides are TGTGCCAGCGAGACGGGTCTGAGGGGCTACACCTTC. The genes are TRBV7-9 and TRBJ1-2; D gene unclear. V lost 8 bases, J lost 8 bases, and 15 bases lay in between. The germline V gene encodes CDR1 SEHNR and CDR2 FQNEAQ (reference sequence). The CDR3 contains 12 residues.

This clone was seen a handful of times. The J gene is TRBJ2-1, the V gene TRBV2; TRBD2 agrees at 8 bases. J lost 8 bases, V lost 10 bases, and 10 bases had no gene match. There are 13 residues in the CDR3. CDR1 is SNHLY, CDR2 FYNNEI, per germline. CDR3 nucleotides: TGTGCCAACCTCAAGCGGGAGCCGGATGAGCAGTTCTTC. Protein: CANLKREPDEQFF. The variable domain in full, completed from reference TRBV2 and TRBJ2-1, reads EPEVTQTPSHQVTQMGQEVILRCVPISNHLYFYWYRQILGQKVEFLVSFYNNEISEKSEIFDDQFSVERPDGSNFTLKIRSTKLEDSAMYFCANLKREPDEQFFGPGTRLTVL.

The chain has TRBV10-2 and TRBJ2-1; weak D call: TRBD1 (6 bases). Trimming took 10 bases from V and 5 from J, leaving 12 bases between them. Looked up from germline, CDR1 is WSHSY and CDR2 is SAAADI. CDR3 size: 12 residues. CDR3 DNA sequence: TGCGCCATTAGGGCAGGGGACAATGAGCAGTTCTTC. Protein: CAIRAGDNEQFF.

As to this clone: The germline gene is not matched at one end of the junction; a read error may be the cause. The CDR3 spells CASSAAGPGETQYF. In DNA form, the CDR3 reads TGCGCCAGTAGTGCGGCGGGACCAGGGGAGACCCAGTACTTC. The genes are TRBV10-1 and TRBJ2-5; a weak D match, TRBD2 (6 bases). The CDR3 is made up of 14 amino acids. The germline V gene encodes CDR1 WNHNN and CDR2 SYGVQD (reference sequence).

The CDR3 nucleotides are TGCAGCGTTTTGGGCGGGGTTAGAAGCTCCTACAATGAGCAGTTCTTC. Translating it yields CSVLGGVRSSYNEQFF. The J gene is TRBJ2-1, the V gene TRBV29-1, with D perhaps matching TRBD2 (6 bases). With 5 bases removed from V and 0 bases from J, the gap between germline ends came to 17 bases. The CDR3 has 16 amino acids. CDR1 SQVTM and CDR2 ANQGSEA come from the germline V gene.

This chain joins TRBV6-5 and TRBJ2-7, with D possibly TRBD2 on 5 matching bases. V lost 11 bases to trimming and J lost 3 bases, with 17 bases between them. Germline V gene data show CDR1 as MNHEY and CDR2 as SVGAGI. The CDR3 is 13 amino acids. The CDR3, as DNA: TGTGCCGCTCGCCGGGGTAAGGACTACGAGCAGTACTTC. Amino acid sequence: CAARRGKDYEQYF.

The gene calls are TRBV6-5 and TRBJ2-1; possible D gene TRBD2, 7 bases. Trimming removed 6 bases from V and 10 bases from J, with 16 bases in between. The CDR3 spans 13 residues. CDR1 and CDR2 from the germline V gene are MNHEY and SVGAGI. The CDR3 sequence: CASRTDRGGEQFF. In DNA, the CDR3 is TGTGCCAGCAGAACCGACCGCGGGGGCGAGCAGTTCTTC.

V is TRBV29-1 and J is TRBJ1-2; 7 nucleotides align to TRBD1. Germline V CDR1 and CDR2: SQVTM, ANQGSEA. V lost 3 bases to trimming and J lost 3 bases; unmatched junction nucleotides: 13. This CDR3 has 16 residues. The CDR3 loop is CSVDPGVNRGDYGYTF. CDR3 bases: TGCAGCGTTGATCCGGGAGTTAACAGGGGTGACTATGGCTACACCTTC.

This chain links TRBV7-9 with TRBJ2-1; 7 nucleotides align to TRBD2. Germline assignment: CDR1 SEHNR and CDR2 FQNEAQ (reference sequence). This CDR3 region has 11 residues. CDR3 residues: CATREFGEQFF. CDR3 in DNA: TGTGCGACGCGGGAGTTCGGTGAGCAGTTCTTC.

This chain joins TRBV30 and TRBJ2-6; D is perhaps TRBD1 or TRBD2 (5 bases each). Trimming removed 5 bases from V and 0 bases from J, with 8 bases in between. The CDR3 is 14 residues long. Germline assignment: CDR1 GTSNPN and CDR2 SVGIG (reference sequence). For the CDR3, the DNA is TGTGCCTGGGGTGGGGGCTCTGGGGCCAACGTCCTGACTTTC. It is translated as CAWGGGSGANVLTF.

Only one count was recorded for this clone. The chain links TRBV2 to TRBJ2-4; TRBD1 matches at 8 bases. V shed 7 bases and J 0 bases; nucleotides not matched to a gene: 2. The CDR3 spans 14 residues. Germline CDR1 SNHLY, CDR2 FYNNEI. The chain's CDR3 is CASIQGEAKNIQYF. DNA for the CDR3: TGTGCCAGCATACAGGGGGAAGCCAAAAACATTCAGTACTTC.

The chain is built from TRBV5-1 and TRBJ2-7; D gene ambiguous. The CDR3 has 14 residues. With 0 bases removed from V and 5 bases from J, the gap between germline ends came to 12 bases. Germline CDR1 SGHRS, CDR2 YFSETQ. The CDR3 protein is CASSLGTALHEQYF. As DNA, the CDR3 is TGCGCCAGCAGCTTGGGGACCGCCTTGCACGAGCAGTACTTC.

The V gene is TRBV29-1, the J gene TRBJ1-4, with 8 bases identical to TRBD1. J lost 7 bases, V lost 7 bases, and 5 bases had no gene match. This CDR3 is built from 12 residues. Looked up from germline, CDR1 is SQVTM and CDR2 is ANQGSEA. This CDR3 is CSARDRSEKLFF. As DNA, the CDR3 is TGCAGCGCCCGGGACAGGAGTGAAAAACTGTTTTTT.

V and J are TRBV29-1 and TRBJ1-1; D may be TRBD1 (5 bases). Trimming removed 7 bases at V and 4 bases at J, with 16 bases between. The CDR3 consists of 13 residues. Germline V CDR1 and CDR2: SQVTM, ANQGSEA. CDR3 nucleotides: TGCAGCGGGGGTAGACAGCTTAGCACTGAAGCTTTCTTT. Protein product: CSGGRQLSTEAFF.

The genes are TRBV11-2 and TRBJ1-5; the D is unclear. CDR1 and CDR2 from the germline V gene are SGHAT and FQNNGV. V dropped 5 bases and J dropped 0 bases, with 5 bases sitting between them. The CDR3 contains 13 residues. The CDR3 is CASSQYSNQPQHF. In DNA form, the CDR3 reads TGTGCCAGCAGCCAGTATAGCAATCAGCCCCAGCATTTT.